Each of the 8 T cell receptor delta chains below was sequenced from the same sample in a study of Vδ1+ human thymocytes. Study-wide results and caveats: Thymic TRG and TRD repertoires appeared highly polyclonal, with Gaussian CDR3 length distributions.

Extracted RNA was reverse transcribed into cDNA. Multiplex PCR used pooled V-gene forward primers and a constant-region reverse primer to amplify CDR3s. TCRdb re-called clones from the multiplex PCR reads using CATT. In the table there are 20,000 to 25,000 delta-chain clones, approximately 8.8% of which are singletons. These receptors have no known antigen. Sequencing was carried out using Vdelta1+ gamma-delta thymocytes from the thymus. Subset indicated: FACS-sorted CD3+ TCRalphabeta- TCRVdelta1+ TCRVdelta2- thymocytes. These receptors originate from a child under two years old who had congenital heart surgery.

The table lists this clone with a few counts. The chain couples TRDV1 to TRDJ1; 7 nucleotides line up with TRDD3. V dropped 2 bases and J dropped 4; count of bases not matched to a gene: 10. CDR1 and CDR2 from the germline V gene are TSWWSYY and QGS. CDR3 length: 16 amino acids. The CDR3 nucleotides read TGTGCTCTTGGGGAAATTGAACTCAGGATACGCGATAAACTCATCTTT. Amino acids: CALGEIELRIRDKLIF.

The rearrangement links TRDV1 to TRDJ1; 7 nucleotides agree with TRDD3. The J gene was missing in TCRdb and was found by matching the end of the DNA to germline. V was clipped by 0 bases and J by 0 bases; unmatched bases: 19. The CDR3 totals 21 residues. Germline CDR1 and CDR2: TSWWSYY and QGS. DNA for the CDR3: TGTGCTCTTGGGGAACTGGGGGCCATCTACTGGGGATCCCTATACACCGATAAACTCATCTTT. Translating it yields CALGELGAIYWGSLYTDKLIF.

V and J are TRDV1 and TRDJ1; the match to TRDD3 covers 10 bases. This CDR3 spans 20 amino acids. Germline CDR1 and CDR2: TSWWSYY and QGS. The junction had 15 bases not matched to a gene; V was cut back by 2 bases and J by 0 bases. This chain's CDR3 is CALGEKPVLGDHRYTDKLIF. CDR3 nucleotide sequence: TGTGCTCTTGGGGAAAAACCAGTACTGGGGGATCACCGGTACACCGATAAACTCATCTTT.

The V and J genes are TRDV1 and TRDJ2; 13 nucleotides agree with TRDD3. TCRdb does not report a J gene; here it was assigned by matching the DNA to germline references. Germline V gives CDR1 TSWWSYY, CDR2 QGS. The junction had 26 bases not matched to a gene; V was cut back by 3 bases and J by 4 bases. CDR3 length: 24 residues. The DNA for the CDR3 is TGTGCTCTTGGGGAGCGGGGGGTGAGCGCCCCCACTGGGGGATACGTTCCACCGACAGCACAACTCTTCTTT. Translated: CALGERGVSAPTGGYVPPTAQLFF.

This clone was seen a few times. The chain carries TRDV1 and TRDJ1, with D perhaps TRDD2 (6 bases). The CDR3 is 21 residues long. Trimming pared 2 bases from V and 0 bases from J, leaving 28 bases between. CDR1 TSWWSYY and CDR2 QGS come from the germline V gene. CDR3 sequence reads: CALGEVCLPSYREGDTDKLIF. CDR3 sequence (DNA): TGTGCTCTTGGGGAAGTGTGTCTGCCGTCCTACAGGGAGGGGGACACCGATAAACTCATCTTT.

The chain links TRDV1 to TRDJ1, with D maybe TRDD3 (6 bases). Here the J gene was assigned by germline matching of the DNA, as TCRdb has none. In germline, CDR1 is TSWWSYY, CDR2 QGS. Trimming pared 4 bases from V and 1 base from J, leaving 13 bases between. This CDR3 region has 15 residues. CDR3 in DNA: TGTGCTCTTGGGGGATACGGTGCCCCCACCGATAAACTCATCTTT. Protein sequence: CALGGYGAPTDKLIF.

This clone was seen a few times. The rearrangement joins TRDV1 to TRDJ2; 12 nucleotides match TRDD3. Trimming at V came to 1 base and at J to 4 bases, leaving 16 bases not matched to a gene. This CDR3 spans 21 amino acids. Germline lookup yields CDR1 TSWWSYY and CDR2 QGS. The CDR3 nucleotides are TGTGCTCTTGGGGAACCCCAGGTCTCGTACTGGGGGATACAGGGGACAGCACAACTCTTCTTT. Its protein product is CALGEPQVSYWGIQGTAQLFF.

The rearrangement joins TRDV2 to TRDJ1, with D possibly being TRDD2 or TRDD3 (9 bases each). V dropped 3 bases and J dropped 0 bases, with 40 bases sitting between them. The CDR3 spans 24 residues. Germline-derived CDR1 and CDR2 are GEAIGNYY and EKD. In DNA, the CDR3 is TGTGCCTGTGACTCTATCTCCTTCCTACCCGTTCGAGTACTGGGGGAGAGGTACACCGATAAACTCATCTTT. Amino acids: CACDSISFLPVRVLGERYTDKLIF.